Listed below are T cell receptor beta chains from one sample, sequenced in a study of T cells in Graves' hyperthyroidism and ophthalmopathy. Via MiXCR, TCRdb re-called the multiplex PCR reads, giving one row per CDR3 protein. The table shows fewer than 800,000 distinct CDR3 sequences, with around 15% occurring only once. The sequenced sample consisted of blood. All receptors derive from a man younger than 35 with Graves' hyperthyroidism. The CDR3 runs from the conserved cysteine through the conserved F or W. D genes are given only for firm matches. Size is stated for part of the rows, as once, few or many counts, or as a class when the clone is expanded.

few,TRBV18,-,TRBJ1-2,TGTGCCAGCTCACCCTCTCAGACAGGAGCCTATGGCTACACCTTC,CASSPSQTGAYGYTF
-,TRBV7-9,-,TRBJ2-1,TGTGCCAGCAGCTCCCGGAACTTTGAGCAGTTCTTC,CASSSRNFEQFF
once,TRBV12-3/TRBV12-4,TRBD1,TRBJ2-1,TGTGCCAGCGCGACCGGGACAGGGGGCCACAATGAGCAGTTCTTC,CASATGTGGHNEQFF
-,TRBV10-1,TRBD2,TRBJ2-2,TGCGCCAGCAGTGACTCCATAGGACTAGCGGGACCAGGGGAGCTGTTTTTT,CASSDSIGLAGPGELFF
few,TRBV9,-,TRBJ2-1,TGTGCCAGCAGCGTTTACGGGAGTGGGGGAGAGCAGTTCTTC,CASSVYGSGGEQFF
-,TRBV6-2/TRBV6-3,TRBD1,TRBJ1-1,TGTGCCAGCATTAGAGGGGGCATGAACACTGAAGCTTTCTTT,CASIRGGMNTEAFF
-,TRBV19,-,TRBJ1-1,TGTGCCAATAGTAAGGTGAACACTGAAGCTTTCTTT,CANSKVNTEAFF
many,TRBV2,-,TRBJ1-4,TGTGCCAGCACCGGGACGGGGAATGAAAAACTGTTTTTT,CASTGTGNEKLFF
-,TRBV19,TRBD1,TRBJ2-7,TGTGCCAGTACCCTAAGACAGGGAAGCTACGAGCAGTACTTC,CASTLRQGSYEQYF
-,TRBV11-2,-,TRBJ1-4,TGTGCCAGCAGCTCCCTTTACCCCCGGTTTGAAAAACTGTTTTTT,CASSSLYPRFEKLFF
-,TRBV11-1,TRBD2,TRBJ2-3,TGTGCCAGCAGCTTATCAACTAGCGGTACAGATACGCAGTATTTT,CASSLSTSGTDTQYF
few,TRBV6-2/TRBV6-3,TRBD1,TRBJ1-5,TGTGCCAGCAGACACAGGGGGAATTTCAATCAGCCCCAGCATTTT,CASRHRGNFNQPQHF
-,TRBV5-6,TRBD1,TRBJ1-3,TGTGCCAGCAGCACAGGGGTGGGCGCCGGGGGAAACACCATATATTTT,CASSTGVGAGGNTIYF
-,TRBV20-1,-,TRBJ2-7,TGCAGTGCCGGAGTGGGGTCTAGCTCCTACGAGCAGTACTTC,CSAGVGSSSYEQYF
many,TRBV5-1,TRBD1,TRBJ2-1,TGCGCCAGCAGCCGGGGACAGGCCACTTGGGATGAGCAGTTCTTC,CASSRGQATWDEQFF
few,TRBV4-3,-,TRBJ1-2,TGCGCCAGCAGCCAAGATACCACAGACACTAACTATGGCTACACCTTC,CASSQDTTDTNYGYTF
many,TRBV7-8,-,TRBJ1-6,TGTGCCAGCAGCTTAAGCAGGGGCACCTATAATTCACCCCTCCACTTT,CASSLSRGTYNSPLHF
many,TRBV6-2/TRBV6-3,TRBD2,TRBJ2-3,TGTGCCAGCAGTTTCACTAGCGGGAGAGATACGCAGTATTTT,CASSFTSGRDTQYF
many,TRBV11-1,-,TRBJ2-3,TGTGCCAGCAGCGGTGGGGCAGATACGCAGTATTTT,CASSGGADTQYF
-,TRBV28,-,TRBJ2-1,TGTGCCAGCAGGGGGTGGGGAGGGGGGTACAATGAGCAGTTCTTC,CASRGWGGGYNEQFF
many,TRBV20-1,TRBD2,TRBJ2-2,TGCAGTGCTAGAGATCTAGCGGGGCATAACACCGGGGAGCTGTTTTTT,CSARDLAGHNTGELFF
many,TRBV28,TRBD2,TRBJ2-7,TGTGCCAGCAGTTCTCTGGAGGAGCGGGAGGGCCTTCCCTACGAGCAGTACTTC,CASSSLEEREGLPYEQYF
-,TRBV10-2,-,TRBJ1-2,TGCGCCAGCAGTGTACCCGATGGCAGGTACTATGGCTACACCTTC,CASSVPDGRYYGYTF
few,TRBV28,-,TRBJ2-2,TGTGCCAGCAAAGACTATGGGGAGCTGTTTTTT,CASKDYGELFF
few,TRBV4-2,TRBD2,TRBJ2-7,TGTGCCAGCAGCCGACCGAGACTAGCGGGAGGCGAGCAGTACTTC,CASSRPRLAGGEQYF
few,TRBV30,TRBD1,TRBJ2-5,TGTGCCTGGAGTGTACGTGTAGGGGGCTGGACAGAGACCCAGTACTTC,CAWSVRVGGWTETQYF
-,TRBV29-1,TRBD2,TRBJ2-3,TGCAGCGTTGAAGTCGGGAGGGCCCCAGATACGCAGTATTTT,CSVEVGRAPDTQYF
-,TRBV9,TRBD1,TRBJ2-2,TGTGCCAGCAGCCCAAACGACAGGGCCGGAACCGGGGAGCTGTTTTTT,CASSPNDRAGTGELFF
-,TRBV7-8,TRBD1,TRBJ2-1,TGTGCCAGCAGCTTATTAGACAGGGCCAATGAGCAGTTCTTC,CASSLLDRANEQFF
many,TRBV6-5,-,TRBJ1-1,TGTGCCAGCAGTTACGACGAGGGCGGCTCTATGAACACTGAAGCTTTCTTT,CASSYDEGGSMNTEAFF
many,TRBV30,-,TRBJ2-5,TGTGCCTGGAGTGGAGAGACCCAGTACTTC,CAWSGETQYF
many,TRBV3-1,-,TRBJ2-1,TGTGCCAGCAGCCAAGGAGAGCGGCAGTTCTTC,CASSQGERQFF
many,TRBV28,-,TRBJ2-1,TGTGCCAGCAGTCCTACGATGGGGGGTAACTCCTACAATGAGCAGTTCTTC,CASSPTMGGNSYNEQFF
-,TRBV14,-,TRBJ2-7,TGTGCCAGCAGCCAAGATTTGGTGCTGGGCGAGCAGTACTTC,CASSQDLVLGEQYF
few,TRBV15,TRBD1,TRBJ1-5,TGTGCCACCAGCAGACAGGGGGCTGTGCAGCCCCAGCATTTT,CATSRQGAVQPQHF
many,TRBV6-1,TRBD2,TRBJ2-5,TGTGCCAGCAGTCCAGGACTAGCGGGGACACAAGAGACCCAGTACTTC,CASSPGLAGTQETQYF
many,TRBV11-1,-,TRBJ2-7,TGTGCCAGCAGCGGCTCCCCGGGACTTATCTACGAGCAGTACTTC,CASSGSPGLIYEQYF
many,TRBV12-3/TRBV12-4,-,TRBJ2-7,TGTGCCAGCAGTCCCCTCGCCTATGGGGACCACGAGCAGTACTTC,CASSPLAYGDHEQYF
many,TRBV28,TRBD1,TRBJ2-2,TGTGCCAGCAGTTCTCCGGGACAGGGAGCCGGGGAGCTGTTTTTT,CASSSPGQGAGELFF
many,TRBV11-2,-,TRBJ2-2,TGTGCCAGCAGCTTAGATAGGTTCGGGGAGCTGTTTTTT,CASSLDRFGELFF
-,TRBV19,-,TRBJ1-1,TGTGCCAGTAGTATACCAGGGTACACTGAAGCTTTCTTT,CASSIPGYTEAFF
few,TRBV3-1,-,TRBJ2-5,TGTGCCAGCAGCCGGACGGACAATTGGGAGACCCAGTACTTC,CASSRTDNWETQYF
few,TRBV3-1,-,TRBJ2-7,TGTGCCAGCAGCCAAGAAAGACCGGGGGATTTCTCCTACGAGCAGTACTTC,CASSQERPGDFSYEQYF
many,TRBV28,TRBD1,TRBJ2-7,TGTGCCAGCACCATCAAATGGGACAGCTCCTACGAGCAGTACTTC,CASTIKWDSSYEQYF
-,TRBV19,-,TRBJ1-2,TGTGCCAGTAGTATAGAGGGACGGACAGCCTTGGGAGGCTACACCTTC,CASSIEGRTALGGYTF
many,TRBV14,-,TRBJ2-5,TGTGCCAGCAGCCCCATGGGGGGAGAGACCCAGTACTTC,CASSPMGGETQYF
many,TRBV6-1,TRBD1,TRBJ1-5,TGTGCCAGCAGTTCTGACAGGGTTGGCGGGCAGCCCCAGCATTTT,CASSSDRVGGQPQHF
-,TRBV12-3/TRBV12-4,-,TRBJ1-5,TGTACCAGCAGTTCCCCTTTTCAGCCCCAGCATTTT,CTSSSPFQPQHF